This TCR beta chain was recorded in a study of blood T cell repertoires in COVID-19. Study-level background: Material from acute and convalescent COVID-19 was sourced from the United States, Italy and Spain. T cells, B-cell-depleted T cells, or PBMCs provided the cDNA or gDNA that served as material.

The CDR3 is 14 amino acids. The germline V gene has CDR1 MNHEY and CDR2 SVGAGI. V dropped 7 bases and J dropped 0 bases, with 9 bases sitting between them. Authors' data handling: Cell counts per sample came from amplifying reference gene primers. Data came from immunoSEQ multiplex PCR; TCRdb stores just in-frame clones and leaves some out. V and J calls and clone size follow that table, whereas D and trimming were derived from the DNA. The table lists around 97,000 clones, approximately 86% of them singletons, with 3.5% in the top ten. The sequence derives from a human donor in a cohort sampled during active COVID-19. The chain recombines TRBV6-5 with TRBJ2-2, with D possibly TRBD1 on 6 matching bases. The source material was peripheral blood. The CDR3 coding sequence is TGTGCCAGCACCAGGGACACGAACACCGGGGAGCTGTTTTTT. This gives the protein CASTRDTNTGELFF.